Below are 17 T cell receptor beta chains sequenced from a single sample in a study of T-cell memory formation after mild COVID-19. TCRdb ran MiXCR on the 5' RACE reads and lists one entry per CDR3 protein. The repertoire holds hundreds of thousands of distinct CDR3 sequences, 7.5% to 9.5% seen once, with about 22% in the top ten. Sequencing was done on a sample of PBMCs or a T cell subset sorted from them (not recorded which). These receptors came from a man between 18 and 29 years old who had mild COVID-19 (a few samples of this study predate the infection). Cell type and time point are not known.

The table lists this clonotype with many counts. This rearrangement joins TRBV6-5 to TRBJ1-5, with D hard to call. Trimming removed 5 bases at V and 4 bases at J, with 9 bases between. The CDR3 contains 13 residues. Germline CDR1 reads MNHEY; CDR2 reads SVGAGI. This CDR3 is CASSDTANQPQHF. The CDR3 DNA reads TGTGCCAGCAGTGATACAGCAAATCAGCCCCAGCATTTT.

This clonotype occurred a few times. As DNA, the CDR3 is TGCGCCAGCAACCTACAGGGTTGGCAGGAGCAGTTCTTC. It translates to CASNLQGWQEQFF. V and J are TRBV5-1 and TRBJ2-1; D is perhaps TRBD1 (6 bases). The CDR3 loop spans 13 amino acids. Deletions cut 6 bases from V and 10 bases from J, with 17 bases between. Germline CDR1 reads SGHRS; CDR2 reads YFSETQ.

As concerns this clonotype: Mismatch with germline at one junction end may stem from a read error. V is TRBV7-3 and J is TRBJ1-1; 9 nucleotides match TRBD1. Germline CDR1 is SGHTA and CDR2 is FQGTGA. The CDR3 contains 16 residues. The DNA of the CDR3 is TGTGCCAGCAGGTTAACGGGGACAGGGCTGAACACTGAAGCTTTCTTT. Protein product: CASRLTGTGLNTEAFF.

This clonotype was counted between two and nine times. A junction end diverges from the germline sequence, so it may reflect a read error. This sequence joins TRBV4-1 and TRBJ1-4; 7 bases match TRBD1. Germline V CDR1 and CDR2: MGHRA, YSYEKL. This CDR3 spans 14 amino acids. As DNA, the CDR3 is TGCGCCAGCAGCCAAGAGGGGCAGGGGGAGCCACCGCATTTT. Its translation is CASSQEGQGEPPHF.

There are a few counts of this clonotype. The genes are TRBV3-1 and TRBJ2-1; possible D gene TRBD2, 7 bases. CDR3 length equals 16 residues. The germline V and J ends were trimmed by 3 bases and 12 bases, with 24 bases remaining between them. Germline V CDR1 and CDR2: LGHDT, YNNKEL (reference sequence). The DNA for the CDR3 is TGTGCCAGCAGCCAGGGGGAGGGTACTCCTCTACAGGGGCAGTTCTTC. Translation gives CASSQGEGTPLQGQFF.

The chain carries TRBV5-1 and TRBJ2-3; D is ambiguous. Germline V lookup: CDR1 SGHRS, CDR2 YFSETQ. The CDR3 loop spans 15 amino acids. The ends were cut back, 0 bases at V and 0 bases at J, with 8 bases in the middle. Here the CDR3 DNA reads TGCGCCAGCAGCTTGGGTTATGCTAGCACAGATACGCAGTATTTT. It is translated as CASSLGYASTDTQYF. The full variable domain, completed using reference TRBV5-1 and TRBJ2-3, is KAGVTQTPRYLIKTRGQQVTLSCSPISGHRSVSWYQQTPGQGLQFLFEYFSETQRNKGNFPGRFSGRQFSNSRSEMNVSTLELGDSALYLCASSLGYASTDTQYFGPGTRLTVL.

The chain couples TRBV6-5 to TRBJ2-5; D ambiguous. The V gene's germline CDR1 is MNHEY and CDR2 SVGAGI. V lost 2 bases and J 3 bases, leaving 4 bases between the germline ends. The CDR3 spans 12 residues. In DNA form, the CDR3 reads TGTGCCAGCAGTTACGGTGAAGAGACCCAGTACTTC. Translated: CASSYGEETQYF.

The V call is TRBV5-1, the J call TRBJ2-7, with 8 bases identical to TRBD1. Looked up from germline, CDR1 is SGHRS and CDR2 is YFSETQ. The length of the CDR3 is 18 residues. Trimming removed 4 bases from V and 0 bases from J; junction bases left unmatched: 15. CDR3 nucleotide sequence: TGCGCCAGCAGCGAGCGACAGGGGCGCCACCTTAGCTCCTACGAGCAGTACTTC. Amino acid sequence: CASSERQGRHLSSYEQYF.

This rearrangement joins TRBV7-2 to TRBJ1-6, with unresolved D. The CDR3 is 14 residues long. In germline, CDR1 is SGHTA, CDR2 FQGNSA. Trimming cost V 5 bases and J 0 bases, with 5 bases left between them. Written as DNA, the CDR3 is TGTGCCAGCAGCCGTTACTCCTATAATTCACCCCTCCACTTT. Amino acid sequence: CASSRYSYNSPLHF.

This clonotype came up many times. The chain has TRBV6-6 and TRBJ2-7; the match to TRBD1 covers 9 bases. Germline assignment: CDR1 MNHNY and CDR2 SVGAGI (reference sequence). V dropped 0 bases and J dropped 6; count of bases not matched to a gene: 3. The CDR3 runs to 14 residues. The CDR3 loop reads CASSYSGTGFEQYF. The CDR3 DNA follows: TGTGCCAGCAGTTACTCCGGGACAGGGTTCGAGCAGTACTTC.

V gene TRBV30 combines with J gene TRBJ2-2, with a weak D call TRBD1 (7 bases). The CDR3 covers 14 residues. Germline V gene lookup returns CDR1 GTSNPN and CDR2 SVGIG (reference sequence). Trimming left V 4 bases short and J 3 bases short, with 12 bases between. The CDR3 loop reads CAWNGRGDTGELFF. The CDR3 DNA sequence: TGTGCCTGGAACGGCAGGGGGGACACCGGGGAGCTGTTTTTT.

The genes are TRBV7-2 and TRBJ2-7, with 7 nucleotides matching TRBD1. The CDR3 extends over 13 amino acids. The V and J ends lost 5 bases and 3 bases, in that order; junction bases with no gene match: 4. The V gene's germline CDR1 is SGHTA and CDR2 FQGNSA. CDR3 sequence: CASSVWTGYEQYF. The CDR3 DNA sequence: TGTGCCAGCAGCGTCTGGACAGGCTACGAGCAGTACTTC.

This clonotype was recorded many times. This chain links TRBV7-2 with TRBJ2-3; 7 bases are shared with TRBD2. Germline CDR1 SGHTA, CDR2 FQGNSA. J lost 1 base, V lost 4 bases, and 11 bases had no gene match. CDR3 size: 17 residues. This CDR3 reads CASSSAGRGRGTDTQYF. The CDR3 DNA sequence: TGTGCCAGCAGCTCAGCGGGGCGGGGCCGGGGCACAGATACGCAGTATTTT.

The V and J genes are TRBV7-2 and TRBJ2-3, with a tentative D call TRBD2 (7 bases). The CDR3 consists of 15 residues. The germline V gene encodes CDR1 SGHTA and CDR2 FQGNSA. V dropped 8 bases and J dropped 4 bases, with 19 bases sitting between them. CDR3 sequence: CASPNRGAGSDTQYF. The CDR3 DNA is TGTGCCAGCCCCAACCGGGGGGCCGGTTCAGATACGCAGTATTTT.

CDR3 region: CASSYPRAAGVAGGQEQFF. The CDR3 nucleotides are TGTGCCAGCAGTTATCCCCGTGCCGCCGGCGTGGCGGGGGGTCAGGAGCAGTTCTTC. The chain is built from TRBV6-2 or TRBV6-3 and TRBJ2-1; 8 bases agree with TRBD2. The germline gives CDR1 MNHEY, CDR2 SVGEGT. The V gene end was trimmed by 3 bases and the J gene end by 10 bases; junction bases not matched to a gene: 23. CDR3 length: 19 residues.

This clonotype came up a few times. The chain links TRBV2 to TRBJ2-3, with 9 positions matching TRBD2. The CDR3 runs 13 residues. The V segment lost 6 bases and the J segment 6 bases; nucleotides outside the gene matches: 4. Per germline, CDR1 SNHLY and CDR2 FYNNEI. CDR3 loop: CASSDLAGDTQYF. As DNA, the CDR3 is TGTGCCAGCAGCGATCTAGCGGGGGATACGCAGTATTTT.

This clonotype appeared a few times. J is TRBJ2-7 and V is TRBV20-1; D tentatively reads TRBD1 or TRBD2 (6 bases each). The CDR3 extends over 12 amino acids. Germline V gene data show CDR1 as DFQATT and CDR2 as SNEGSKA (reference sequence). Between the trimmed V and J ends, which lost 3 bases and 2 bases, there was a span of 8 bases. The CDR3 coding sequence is TGCAGTGCTAGCGGGGGCCCCTACGAGCAGTACTTC. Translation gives CSASGGPYEQYF.